Each of the 19 T cell receptor beta chains below was sequenced from the same sample in a study of vaccination and CD4 T cells after COVID-19. Treatment meaning: approximately 11-day PBMC culture with coronavirus spike peptide pools or control peptides (ViraFEST assay). The Oncomine TCR Beta short-read assay sequenced DNA from cultured CD4+ T cells. Each CDR3 protein is one row after TCRdb ran MiXCR on the PCR reads. Altogether more than 10,000 distinct CDR3 sequences are present, 50% to 65% being singletons, with the ten largest covering around 13%. The antigens of these receptors remain unknown. Sequencing was carried out using CD4+ T cells from blood, cultured in vitro. The receptors originated from a human donor who had recovered from COVID-19.

This chain joins TRBV18 and TRBJ1-1; TRBD1 might be the D (6 bases). V was cut by 2 bases and J by 0 bases, with 10 bases left in between. The germline V gene has CDR1 KGHSH and CDR2 LQKENI. The CDR3 runs 15 residues. CDR3 loop: CASSPSQGMNTEAFF. CDR3 coding DNA: TGTGCCAGCTCACCATCACAGGGAATGAACACTGAAGCTTTCTTT.

In its sample, this clonotype was seen a few times. The chain is built from TRBV6-2 or TRBV6-3 and TRBJ2-2; TRBD1 matches 7 bases. Germline lookup yields CDR1 MNHEY and CDR2 SVGEGT. The CDR3 consists of 20 residues. Trimming removed 7 bases from V and 4 bases from J; junction bases left unmatched: 24. The CDR3 protein is CASTKHAGQARKILTGELFF. The CDR3 DNA reads TGTGCCAGCACTAAGCACGCCGGACAGGCGAGGAAGATTCTCACCGGGGAGCTGTTTTTT.

By share, this clonotype counts as medium-sized. This chain links TRBV6-1 with TRBJ1-1, with D perhaps TRBD1 (5 bases). Per germline, CDR1 MNHNS and CDR2 SASEGT. The CDR3 consists of 14 residues. V lost 6 bases, J lost 1 base, and 12 bases lay in between. Here the CDR3 reads CASRLGVSNTEAFF. In nucleotides, the CDR3 is TGTGCCAGCAGGCTGGGGGTCTCGAACACTGAAGCTTTCTTT.

This chain uses TRBV25-1 with TRBJ2-7, with D perhaps matching TRBD1 (6 bases). CDR1 and CDR2 (germline): MGHDK, SYGVNS. V was trimmed by 4 bases and J by 2 bases, leaving 9 bases between them. This CDR3 is built from 13 residues. CDR3 sequence (DNA): TGTGCCAGCAGTGCCCAGGGGACCTACGAGCAGTACTTC. Amino acid sequence: CASSAQGTYEQYF.

The V and J genes are TRBV10-3 and TRBJ1-5; unclear D gene. The CDR3 is made up of 13 amino acids. Germline V lookup: CDR1 ENHRY, CDR2 SYGVKD. Between the trimmed V and J ends, which lost 8 bases and 4 bases, there was a span of 12 bases. The CDR3 nucleotides are TGTGCCATCTCCGGCACAGTTAATCAGCCCCAGCATTTT. This encodes CAISGTVNQPQHF.

This chain uses TRBV6-1 with TRBJ2-7; D uncertain. Between the trimmed V and J ends, which lost 0 bases and 6 bases, there was a span of 6 bases. Germline V lookup: CDR1 MNHNS, CDR2 SASEGT. This CDR3 spans 12 amino acids. Here the CDR3 DNA reads TGTGCCAGCAGTGAAGCCGTGAGCGAGCAGTACTTC. This sequence encodes CASSEAVSEQYF.

The rearrangement joins TRBV6-1 to TRBJ2-7; D is possibly TRBD1 (6 bases). CDR1 and CDR2 from the germline V gene are MNHNS and SASEGT. The CDR3 contains 16 residues. V lost 6 bases, J lost 4 bases, and 22 bases lay in between. This chain's CDR3 is CASRGSRDKHFYEQYF. CDR3 in DNA: TGTGCCAGCAGGGGGAGCCGGGACAAACACTTTTACGAGCAGTACTTC.

The chain recombines TRBV29-1 with TRBJ1-2; D remains ambiguous. V lost 6 bases and J lost 3, with 20 bases in between. The CDR3 is made up of 15 amino acids. Germline lookup yields CDR1 SQVTM and CDR2 ANQGSEA. The CDR3 DNA reads TGCAGCGTCCCGCGCCAGGTTGGAATGGACTATGGCTACACCTTC. It translates to CSVPRQVGMDYGYTF.

The V call is TRBV7-9, the J call TRBJ1-1; the D gene is possibly TRBD1 (5 bases). Trimming shortened V by 4 bases and J by 5 bases, and 17 bases separated the two germline ends. CDR3 length equals 15 residues. Germline CDR1 and CDR2: SEHNR and FQNEAQ (reference sequence). The CDR3 is CASSSVGGSGTEAFF. The CDR3 nucleotides read TGTGCCAGCAGCTCCGTGGGGGGGTCGGGAACTGAAGCTTTCTTT.

The CDR3 DNA sequence: TGTGCCAGCTCACCCGGGACAGGGAAGGTGTTGGATAGCTACACCTTC. Translation gives CASSPGTGKVLDSYTF. The rearrangement joins TRBV18 to TRBJ1-2, with 9 nucleotides matching TRBD1. The junction had 14 bases not matched to a gene; V was cut back by 3 bases and J by 9 bases. This CDR3 is 16 amino acids long. Germline V lookup: CDR1 KGHSH, CDR2 LQKENI.

The V gene is TRBV19, the J gene TRBJ2-3, with 10 nucleotides matching TRBD2. Trimming at V came to 5 bases and at J to 1 base, leaving 6 bases not matched to a gene. From germline, CDR1 is LNHDA and CDR2 SQIVND (reference sequence). The CDR3 runs to 16 residues. As DNA, the CDR3 is TGTGCCAGTAGTTACCAGCGGGGGGGCGGCACAGATACGCAGTATTTT. It is translated as CASSYQRGGGTDTQYF.

A few counts support this clonotype. This chain connects TRBV6-1 to TRBJ2-3, with 10 bases identical to TRBD1. Germline CDR1 MNHNS, CDR2 SASEGT. Trimming at V came to 4 bases and at J to 7 bases, leaving 11 bases not matched to a gene. This CDR3 contains 16 residues. For the CDR3, the DNA is TGTGCCAGCAGTGCCGGGACAGGGGTGCACATGAATACGCAGTATTTT. Amino acid sequence: CASSAGTGVHMNTQYF.

The chain combines TRBV15 with TRBJ1-2; no clear D. Trimming took 5 bases from V and 7 from J, leaving 20 bases between them. This CDR3 has 15 amino acids. The germline V gene encodes CDR1 LNHNV and CDR2 YYDKDF (reference sequence). CDR3: CATSGKKSAAPGYTF. In DNA form, the CDR3 reads TGTGCCACCAGCGGCAAAAAGTCCGCGGCGCCTGGCTACACCTTC.

The V and J genes are TRBV19 and TRBJ1-2, with D possibly TRBD1 on 5 matching bases. The CDR3 totals 12 residues. Deletions cut 10 bases from V and 1 base from J, with 10 bases between. Per the germline V gene, CDR1 is LNHDA and CDR2 is SQIVND (reference sequence). CDR3 loop: CATRDGNYGYTF. The CDR3 DNA is TGTGCCACCAGGGACGGTAACTATGGCTACACCTTC.

This clonotype was observed a few times. The V gene is TRBV29-1, the J gene TRBJ1-2; D is uncertain. CDR1 and CDR2 (germline): SQVTM, ANQGSEA. This CDR3 is built from 12 residues. The V end lost 1 base, the J end lost 2 bases, and 5 bases lay between the germline ends. CDR3 amino acids: CSVEAPNYGYTF. In nucleotides, the CDR3 is TGCAGCGTTGAAGCGCCAAACTATGGCTACACCTTC.

This clonotype was counted a few times. This sequence joins TRBV20-1 and TRBJ1-5; D is ambiguous. The germline V gene has CDR1 DFQATT and CDR2 SNEGSKA (reference sequence). The V and J ends lost 6 bases and 7 bases respectively, with 13 bases between them. The length of the CDR3 is 12 residues. The CDR3 sequence is CSALSGDQPQHF. CDR3 sequence (DNA): TGCAGTGCCCTAAGTGGAGACCAGCCCCAGCATTTT.

This chain uses TRBV6-1 with TRBJ2-3; D is perhaps TRBD2 (5 bases). Germline V gives CDR1 MNHNS, CDR2 SASEGT. The CDR3 contains 15 residues. Trimming pared 6 bases from V and 1 base from J, leaving 14 bases between. The CDR3 bases are TGTGCCAGCAGGCCCCCTGCGGGTCGCACAGATACGCAGTATTTT. Translating gives CASRPPAGRTDTQYF.

The gene calls are TRBV10-3 and TRBJ2-1; 8 nucleotides match TRBD2. Germline CDR1 and CDR2: ENHRY and SYGVKD. The V segment lost 6 bases and the J segment 10 bases; nucleotides outside the gene matches: 11. This CDR3 spans 14 amino acids. The CDR3 protein is CAISDGTRGLEQFF. Written as DNA, the CDR3 is TGTGCCATCAGCGACGGGACTAGGGGGTTGGAGCAGTTCTTC.

The J gene is TRBJ2-7, the V gene TRBV20-1; D gene unclear. The germline V and J ends were trimmed by 5 bases and 2 bases, with 10 bases remaining between them. Germline loops: CDR1 DFQATT, CDR2 SNEGSKA (reference sequence). The CDR3 is 12 amino acids. CDR3 DNA: TGCAGTGCTTTGACACGGGCCTACGAGCAGTACTTC. The encoded protein is CSALTRAYEQYF.